This is a list of T cell receptor beta chains from one sample in a study of T cells in Graves' hyperthyroidism and ophthalmopathy. Each CDR3 protein is one row after TCRdb ran MiXCR on the multiplex PCR reads. The top ten clones hold around 15% of a sample with roughly 720,000 distinct CDR3 sequences, around 15% of them seen once. Source material: blood. The receptors originated from a man in his fifties or sixties with Graves' hyperthyroidism. CDR3s include the opening cysteine and the closing phenylalanine or tryptophan. Fields, in order: clone size, J gene, D gene, CDR3 length, V gene, CDR3 DNA, CDR3 protein. D genes are given only for firm matches. Size tells how often a clone was seen (once, few, many) or the class of an expanded clone, and some rows leave it out.

>many|TRBJ2-3|.|12|TRBV2
TGTGCCAGCAACTGGGGCACAGATACGCAGTATTTT
CASNWGTDTQYF
>.|TRBJ2-5|.|13|TRBV7-9
TGTGCCAGCAGCGTTGACCTGTCGGAGACCCAGTACTTC
CASSVDLSETQYF
>many|TRBJ2-2|.|14|TRBV30
TGTGCCTGGAGTCCACGATTGACCGGCGGGGAGCTGTTTTTT
CAWSPRLTGGELFF
>few|TRBJ2-3|TRBD2|19|TRBV10-3
TGTGCCATCAGCGGCACCGGGACTAGCGGGAGTTCAAGCACAGATACGCAGTATTTT
CAISGTGTSGSSSTDTQYF
>many|TRBJ2-5|TRBD1|16|TRBV11-2
TGTGCCAGCAGCTTAGACCCGGACAGGGACCAAGAGACCCAGTACTTC
CASSLDPDRDQETQYF
>.|TRBJ2-7|.|14|TRBV29-1
TGCAGCGTTGAGATCCCGACAGGCTCCTACGAGCAGTACTTC
CSVEIPTGSYEQYF
>many|TRBJ2-2|TRBD2|20|TRBV29-1
TGCAGCGTTGCTATCGTAGTGGGAAACGGCGGGAGGACGAACACCGGGGAGCTGTTTTTT
CSVAIVVGNGGRTNTGELFF
>many|TRBJ2-5|TRBD1|14|TRBV7-9
TGTGCCAGCAGCTCATTCCGGGACAGAGAGACCCAGTACTTC
CASSSFRDRETQYF
>.|TRBJ1-1|.|14|TRBV6-1
TGTGCCAGCAGTGAAACTCGGAAGAACACTGAAGCTTTCTTT
CASSETRKNTEAFF
>.|TRBJ2-2|TRBD2|17|TRBV4-1
TGCGCCAGCAGCCCGGGGGGTTTTTTTTCTTACACCGGGGAGCTGTTTTTT
CASSPGGFFSYTGELFF
>.|TRBJ1-3|TRBD1|16|TRBV7-2
TGTGCCAGCAGCTTAGGACCACAGGGGGCGGGAAACACCATATATTTT
CASSLGPQGAGNTIYF
>many|TRBJ2-1|.|13|TRBV20-1
TGCAGGGCAAAGGGAGTACGGGTCAATGAGCAGTTCTTC
CRAKGVRVNEQFF
>once|TRBJ2-2|.|14|TRBV11-2
TGTGCCAGCAGCTCGGACCGGAGGATCGGGGAGCTGTTTTTT
CASSSDRRIGELFF
>many|TRBJ2-7|TRBD2|15|TRBV20-1
TGCAGTGCTAGAGATCGGGGCGGGAGCATCGACGAGCAGTACTTC
CSARDRGGSIDEQYF
>many|TRBJ2-3|TRBD1|14|TRBV10-3
TGTGCCATCAGTGTGGACAGGAGCACAGATACGCAGTATTTT
CAISVDRSTDTQYF
>many|TRBJ2-1|.|16|TRBV6-1
TGTGCCAGCAGGAGGGGCGTTGGGGAATCCTACAATGAGCAGTTCTTC
CASRRGVGESYNEQFF
>few|TRBJ2-1|.|16|TRBV5-1
TGCGCCAGCAGCTTGCAGGGTATGGGACCCTACAATGAGCAGTTCTTC
CASSLQGMGPYNEQFF
>.|TRBJ2-1|.|14|TRBV4-2
TGTGCCAGCAGCCAGGGCGGACTCCCACATGAGCAGTTCTTC
CASSQGGLPHEQFF
>.|TRBJ1-1|.|14|TRBV28
TGTGCCAGCAGTTTAATGGGTAAGACCCTTGAAGCTTTCTTT
CASSLMGKTLEAFF
>few|TRBJ2-5|TRBD1|19|TRBV6-2/TRBV6-3
TGTGCCAGCAGTGCCGGGACAGGGGCCCTGGACTTCCTGGTCGGGACCCAGTACTTC
CASSAGTGALDFLVGTQYF
>many|TRBJ2-5|.|14|TRBV20-1
TGCAGTGCTTCAGCGGAAGGGCCTGCAGAGACCCAGTACTTC
CSASAEGPAETQYF
>many|TRBJ2-7|.|12|TRBV29-1
TGCAGCGTTGCGGGACAACACTACGAGCAGTACTTC
CSVAGQHYEQYF
>.|TRBJ2-4|.|18|TRBV6-2/TRBV6-3
TGTGCCAGCAGTATGGGGACTCGGTACCTCTCCGCCAAAAACATTCAGTACTTC
CASSMGTRYLSAKNIQYF
>.|TRBJ1-5|TRBD1|15|TRBV6-1
TGTGCCAGCAGTGGACAGGGACAGGGCAATCAGCCCCAGCATTTT
CASSGQGQGNQPQHF
>.|TRBJ1-6|.|14|TRBV3-1
TGTGCCAGCAGCCAAGATCCGGGGAATTCACCCCTCCACTTT
CASSQDPGNSPLHF
>many|TRBJ2-5|.|15|TRBV28
TGTGCCAGCAGTTCCGCGGGCGCGATCCAAGAGACCCAGTACTTC
CASSSAGAIQETQYF
>many|TRBJ2-1|TRBD1|15|TRBV11-3
TGTGCCAGCAGCTCACGGGACAGCTCCTACAATGAGCAGTTCTTC
CASSSRDSSYNEQFF
>many|TRBJ1-1|.|14|TRBV7-9
TGTGCCAGCAGTTCGCCTTACAGTGACGCTGAAGCTTTCTTT
CASSSPYSDAEAFF
>many|TRBJ1-1|.|13|TRBV6-1
TGTGCCAGCAGCCAAGGGGGAAGGTTGGAAGCTTTCTTT
CASSQGGRLEAFF
>.|TRBJ1-5|.|15|TRBV2
TGTGCCAGCAGTGTAATCAGGGTGAACAATCAGCCCCAGCATTTT
CASSVIRVNNQPQHF
>many|TRBJ1-4|.|15|TRBV20-1
TGCAGTGCTAGCGACCCCGGGACGAGGGGTGAAAAACTGTTTTTT
CSASDPGTRGEKLFF
>few|TRBJ1-5|.|14|TRBV2
TGTGCCAGCAGTGAGAAGAGTTACAATCAGCCCCAGCATTTT
CASSEKSYNQPQHF
>few|TRBJ2-3|TRBD2|17|TRBV7-2
TGTGCCAGCAGCTTAGCAGGTGGCGGGGGGGGCACAGATACGCAGTATTTT
CASSLAGGGGGTDTQYF
>many|TRBJ1-6|.|14|TRBV7-3
TGTGCCAGCAGCTTAGGGCAGGGAGATTCACCCCTCCACTTT
CASSLGQGDSPLHF